This T cell receptor (beta chain) comes out of a study of OX40 agonist ivuxolimab in advanced cancers. Across the study: Patient treatment consisted of intravenous ivuxolimab administration every 2 weeks at 0.01 to 10 mg/kg. There were three patients with partial responses, one having hepatocellular carcinoma and two cutaneous melanoma. Study-wide points: The authors did not determine the antigen specificity of the expanded peripheral T cells. The mean number of expanded clones was higher in CD8+ T cells than in CD4+.

In the case of this clone: Its antigen remains unknown.

The repertoire was sequenced with immunoSEQ multiplex PCR; TCRdb's copy has only in-frame clones and lacks some. This repertoire shows 62,000 or so clones, about 90% found once; its top ten account for about 5.6%. This CDR3 is 12 amino acids long. The germline CDR1 and CDR2 sequences are MDHEN and SYDVKM. V lost 3 bases, J lost 11 bases, and 13 bases lay in between. The chain combines TRBV28 with TRBJ1-1; no firm D call. The TCR was taken from an adult with an advanced solid tumor such as melanoma, head and neck, liver or kidney cancer. Material: CD4+ or CD8+ T cells sorted from blood, obtained in a trial of the OX40 agonist ivuxolimab. CDR3 residues: CASSFGRVSAFF. The CDR3 DNA reads TGTGCCAGCAGTTTCGGAAGGGTTTCCGCTTTCTTT.